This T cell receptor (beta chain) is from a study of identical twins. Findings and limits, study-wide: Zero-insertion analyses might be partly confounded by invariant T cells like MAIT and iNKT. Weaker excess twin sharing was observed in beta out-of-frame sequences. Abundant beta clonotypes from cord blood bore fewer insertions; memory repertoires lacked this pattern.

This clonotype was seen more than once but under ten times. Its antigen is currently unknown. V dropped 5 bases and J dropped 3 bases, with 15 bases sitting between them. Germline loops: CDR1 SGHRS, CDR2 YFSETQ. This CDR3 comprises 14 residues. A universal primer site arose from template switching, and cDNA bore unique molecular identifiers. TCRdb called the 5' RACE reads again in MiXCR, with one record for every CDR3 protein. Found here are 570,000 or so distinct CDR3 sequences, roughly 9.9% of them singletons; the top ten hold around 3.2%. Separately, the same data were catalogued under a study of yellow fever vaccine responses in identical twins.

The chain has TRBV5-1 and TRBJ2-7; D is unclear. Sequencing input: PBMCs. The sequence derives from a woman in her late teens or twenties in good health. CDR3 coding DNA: TGCGCCAGCAGGTTTGATGTACAGATCTACGAGCAGTACTTC. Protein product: CASRFDVQIYEQYF.